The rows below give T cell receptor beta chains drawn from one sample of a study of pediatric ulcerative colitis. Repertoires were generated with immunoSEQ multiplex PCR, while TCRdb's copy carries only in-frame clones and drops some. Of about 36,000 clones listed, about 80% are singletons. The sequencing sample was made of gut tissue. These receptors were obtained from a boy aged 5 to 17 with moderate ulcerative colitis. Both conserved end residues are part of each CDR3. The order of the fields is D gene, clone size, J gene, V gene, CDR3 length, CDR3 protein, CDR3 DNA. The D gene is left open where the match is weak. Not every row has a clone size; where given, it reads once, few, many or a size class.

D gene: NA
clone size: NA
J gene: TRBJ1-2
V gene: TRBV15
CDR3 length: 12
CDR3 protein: CATSRDSGGYTF
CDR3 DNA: TGTGCCACCAGCCGAGACAGTGGTGGCTACACCTTC

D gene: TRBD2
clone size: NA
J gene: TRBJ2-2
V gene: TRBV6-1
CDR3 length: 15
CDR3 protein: CASSEGTSHTGELFF
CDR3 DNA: TGTGCCAGCAGTGAAGGGACTAGCCACACCGGGGAGCTGTTTTTT

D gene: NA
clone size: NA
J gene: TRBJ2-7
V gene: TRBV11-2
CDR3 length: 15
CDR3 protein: CASSLGGTAQYEQYF
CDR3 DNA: TGTGCCAGCAGCTTGGGAGGGACAGCTCAATACGAGCAGTACTTC

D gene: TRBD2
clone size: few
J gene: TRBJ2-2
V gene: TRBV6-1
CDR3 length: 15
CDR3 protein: CASSSGDYDTGELFF
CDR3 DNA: TGTGCCAGCAGCTCCGGGGACTACGACACCGGGGAGCTGTTTTTT

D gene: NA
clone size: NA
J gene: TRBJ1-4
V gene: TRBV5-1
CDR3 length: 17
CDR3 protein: CASSPRKQGGVREKLFF
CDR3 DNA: TGCGCCAGCAGCCCCCGGAAACAGGGTGGTGTTAGGGAAAAACTGTTTTTT

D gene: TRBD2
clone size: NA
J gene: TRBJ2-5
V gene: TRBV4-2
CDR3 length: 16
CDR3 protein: CASSEGLAGGWETQYF
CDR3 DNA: TGTGCCAGCAGCGAGGGACTAGCGGGAGGGTGGGAGACCCAGTACTTC

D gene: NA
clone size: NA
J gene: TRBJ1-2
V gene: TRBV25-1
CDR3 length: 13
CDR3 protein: CASSVRQNYGYTF
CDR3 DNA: TGTGCCAGCAGTGTTAGGCAAAACTATGGCTACACCTTC

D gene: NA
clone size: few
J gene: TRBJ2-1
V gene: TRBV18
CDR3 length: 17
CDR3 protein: CASSPAGGQSSYNEQFF
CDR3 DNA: TGTGCCAGCTCACCAGCAGGAGGCCAGAGCTCCTACAATGAGCAGTTCTTC

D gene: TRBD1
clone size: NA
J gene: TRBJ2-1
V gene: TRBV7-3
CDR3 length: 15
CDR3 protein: CASSPRQGAYNEQFF
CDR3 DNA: TGTGCCAGCAGCCCTCGACAGGGGGCCTACAATGAGCAGTTCTTC

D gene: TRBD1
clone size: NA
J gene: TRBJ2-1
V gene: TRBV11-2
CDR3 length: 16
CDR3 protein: CASSPKGGTGSGEQFF
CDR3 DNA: TGTGCCAGCAGCCCCAAAGGAGGGACAGGGAGCGGTGAGCAGTTCTTC